The clone carrying this T cell receptor (beta chain) has more than one count but fewer than ten. The antigen is not known. This record comes from a study of a mutant IDH1 vaccine in newly diagnosed glioma. Turning to the study itself: Weeks 1, 3, 5, 7, 11, 15, 19 and 23 were when patients received their eight vaccinations. Vaccination started 4-6 weeks after radiotherapy alone, or with temozolomide cycles.

Specified time point: week 5, during vaccination. Each vaccine dose was 300 ug of mutant IDH1 20-mer peptide, with topical imiquimod. Repertoires were generated with immunoSEQ multiplex PCR, while TCRdb's copy carries only in-frame clones and drops some. The sample yields more than 25,000 clones, 70% to 85% seen once. The trim removed 8 bases at V and 4 bases at J, leaving 10 bases unmatched. The CDR3 totals 13 residues. Per the germline V gene, CDR1 is SQVTM and CDR2 is ANQGSEA. The chain employs TRBV29-1 and TRBJ1-1, with 7 bases that match TRBD1. Specimen: PBMCs, collected from a glioma patient whose treatment included an IDH1 peptide vaccine. This receptor was obtained from a man in his forties or fifties with glioma. Some clones in this sample may be carry-over from other donors' samples. The CDR3 nucleotides read TGCAGCAATAGGGGCAGGGGGGGCACTGAAGCTTTCTTT. Translated, it gives CSNRGRGGTEAFF.